The TCR beta chain under discussion was sequenced for a study of cytomegalovirus exposure and HLA in healthy donors. Study details: The approximately 120 validation repertoires used the same platform as the roughly 670 first-cohort repertoires, a later analysis reported.

Study results and caveats: Cytomegalovirus-associated TCR beta chains were listed, numbering some 180. It was found in a later analysis that first-cohort TCR clusters tended to co-occur in the 100 to 150 validation repertoires.

In the case of this clone: Its antigen is currently unknown.

Clones were sequenced by immunoSEQ multiplex PCR, and TCRdb holds only the in-frame ones, with some missing. The sample includes tens of thousands of clones, about 90% of them seen just once. The CDR3 has 13 amino acids. Germline V lookup: CDR1 MNHEY, CDR2 SVGAGI. Trimming removed 6 bases at V and 6 bases at J, with 12 bases between. The clonotype was recovered from a woman younger than 45 in good health and CMV-seronegative. The genes are TRBV6-5 and TRBJ1-5; TRBD1 is a possible D gene (5 bases). The sequenced material came from PBMCs. CDR3 in DNA: TGTGCCAGCAGCAGACGACAGACTCAGCCCCAGCATTTT. Translated: CASSRRQTQPQHF.